Detailed here is one T cell receptor beta chain. The antigen it binds to is not known. Base qualities are not at hand, and no much larger clone is one base apart. CDR1 and CDR2 are drawn from the germline V gene: SGHRS, YFSETQ. Spanning cysteine to phenylalanine, the CDR3 consists of 16 amino acids. Only CDR3 DNA is held: 48 bases, read in frame from base 1. Trimming at the junction amounts to 0 bases on V and 0 bases on J, and the germline ends lie 9 bases apart. Data came from an Illumina NovaSeq 6000. TCRalpha and TCRbeta cDNA libraries were constructed by 5'RACE with constant-segment primers, with sample barcodes and unique molecular identifiers being introduced. Trizol reagent was used to extract RNA from every sample. Libraries were amplified in two PCR steps, with a second sample barcode and Illumina TruSeq adapters added in the second step. The libraries were sequenced on an Illumina NovaSeq using 2 x 150 bp paired-end reads. The authors processed their data as follows. Demultiplexing of reads and collapsing into UMI-guided consensus sequences were performed with migec v1.2.7. Using mixcr v2.1.11, the UMI consensuses were aligned to TRA and TRB V and J templates and assembled into clonotypes. A clonotype was counted as expanded or contracted only when both edgeR and NoisET called the clonotype significant, with the noise models trained on biological replicates. edgeR calls used a false discovery rate-adjusted p below 0.01 and a log2 fold-change threshold of 1. As an exploratory analysis of dynamics, max-normalized trajectories of the 1000 most abundant clonotypes were examined with PCA combined with hierarchical clustering. The CD4 or CD8 phenotype of responding clones was assigned using the separately sequenced CD4+ and CD8+ repertoires. TCRdb took the public reads, trimmed them with fastp at Q25, ran MiXCR for clone calling and kept in-frame beta chains. Entries are consolidated by CDR3 protein sequence, retaining the most common genes and DNA. What appears here as the V and J calls and clone size reflects TCRdb's work, not the paper's. This sample gives 210,000 or so distinct CDR3 sequences in total; about 11% of them show up just once. Roughly 3.2% of the sample is in the top ten clones.

Ficoll-Paque density gradient centrifugation was the method used to isolate PBMCs. The data stem from a study of T-cell memory formation after mild COVID-19 (dated by TCRdb to 2020 to 2023). A note on the overall study: Most TCR sequence clusters were specific to one of the two donors. Two young, previously healthy adult volunteers, one female and one male, were included in the cohort. In a couple of donors, T-cell clones that expanded and contracted after mild COVID-19 were followed by sequencing TCRalpha and TCRbeta repertoires longitudinally.

Beyond this particular receptor, the publication reports: Contracting CD4+ clones were found mainly in CM and EM memory subsets, while CD8+ clones were enriched in EMRA. Balanced CD4/CD8 phenotypes were observed for clones contracting from day 15 to 85, whereas a bias towards CD4+ was observed for a second wave of clones expanding from day 15 to 37. Only a couple of mild cases were covered by the study, and larger cohorts that include severe cases with pre-infection samples were considered necessary. SARS-CoV-2 specificity was not confirmed for the second-wave clones peaking on day 37. Some responding clones were detected in pre-infection memory, suggesting pre-existing cross-reactive memory T cells joined the SARS-CoV-2 response.

The receptor comes from a man aged 18 to 30 who had mild COVID-19 (a few samples of this study predate the infection). The sample titles of this study are shuffled in the database, so cell type and time point are left out; the donor was told from shared clones. The sample consisted of PBMCs or a T cell subset sorted from them (not recorded which). Here the chain combines TRBV5-1 and TRBJ2-2; possibly the D gene is TRBD2, per 5 matching bases. The nucleotide sequence is TGCGCCAGCAGCTTGGTAACTAGTGCGAACACCGGGGAGCTGTTTTTT. Translated, this is CASSLVTSANTGELFF.